This T cell receptor beta chain originates from a study of blood T cell repertoires in COVID-19. The CDR3 has 15 amino acids. Trimming shortened V by 0 bases and J by 4 bases, and 12 bases separated the two germline ends. Germline V gives CDR1 SGHTA, CDR2 FQGNSA. Profiling relied on immunoSEQ multiplex PCR, and the TCRdb table lists in-frame clones only, not all of them. In the table there are about 97,000 clones, 87% of which are singletons. This sequence originates from a woman in her forties or fifties with COVID-19, enrolled during active disease. The sample taken for sequencing was peripheral blood. V is TRBV7-2 and J is TRBJ1-1, with unresolved D. The CDR3 protein is CASSLAGVPGTEAFF. CDR3 nucleotides: TGTGCCAGCAGCTTAGCCGGCGTCCCGGGCACTGAAGCTTTCTTT.